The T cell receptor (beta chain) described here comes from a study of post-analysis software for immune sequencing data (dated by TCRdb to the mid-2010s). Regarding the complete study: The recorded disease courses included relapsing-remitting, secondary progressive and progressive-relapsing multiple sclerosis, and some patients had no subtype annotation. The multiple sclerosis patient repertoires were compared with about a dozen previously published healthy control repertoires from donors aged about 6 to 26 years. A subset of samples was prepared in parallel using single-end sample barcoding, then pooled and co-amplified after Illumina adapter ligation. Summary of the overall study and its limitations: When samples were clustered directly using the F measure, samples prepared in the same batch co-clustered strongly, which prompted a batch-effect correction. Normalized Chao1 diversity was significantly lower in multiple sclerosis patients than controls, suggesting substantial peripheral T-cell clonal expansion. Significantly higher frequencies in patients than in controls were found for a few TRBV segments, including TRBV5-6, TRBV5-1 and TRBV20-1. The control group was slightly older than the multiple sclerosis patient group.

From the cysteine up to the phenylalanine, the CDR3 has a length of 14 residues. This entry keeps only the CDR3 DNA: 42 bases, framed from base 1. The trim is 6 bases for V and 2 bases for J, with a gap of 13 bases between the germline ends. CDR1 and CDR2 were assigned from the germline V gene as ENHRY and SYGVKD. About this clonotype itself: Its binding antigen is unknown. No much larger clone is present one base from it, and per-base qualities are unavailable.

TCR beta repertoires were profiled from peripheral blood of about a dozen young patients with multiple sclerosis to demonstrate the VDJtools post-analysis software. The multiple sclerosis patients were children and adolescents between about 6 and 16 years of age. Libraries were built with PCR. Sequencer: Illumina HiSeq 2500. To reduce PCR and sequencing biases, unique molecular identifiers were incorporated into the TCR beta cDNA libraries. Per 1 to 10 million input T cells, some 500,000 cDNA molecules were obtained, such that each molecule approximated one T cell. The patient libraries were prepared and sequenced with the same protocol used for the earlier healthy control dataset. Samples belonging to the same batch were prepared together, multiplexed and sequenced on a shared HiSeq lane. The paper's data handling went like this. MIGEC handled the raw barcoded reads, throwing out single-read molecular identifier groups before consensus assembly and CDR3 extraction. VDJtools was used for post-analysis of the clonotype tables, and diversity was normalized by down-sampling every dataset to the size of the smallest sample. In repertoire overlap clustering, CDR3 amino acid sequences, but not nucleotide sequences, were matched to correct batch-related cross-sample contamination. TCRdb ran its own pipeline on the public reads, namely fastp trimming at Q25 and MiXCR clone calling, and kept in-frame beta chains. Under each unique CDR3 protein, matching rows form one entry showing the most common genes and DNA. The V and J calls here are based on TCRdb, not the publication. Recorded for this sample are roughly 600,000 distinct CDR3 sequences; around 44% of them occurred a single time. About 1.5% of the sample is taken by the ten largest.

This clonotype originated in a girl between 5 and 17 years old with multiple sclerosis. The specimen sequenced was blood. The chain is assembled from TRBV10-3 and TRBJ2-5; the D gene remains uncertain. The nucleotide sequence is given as TGTGCCATCAGCCCATTTATGGGTCAAGAGACCCAGTACTTC. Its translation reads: CAISPFMGQETQYF.